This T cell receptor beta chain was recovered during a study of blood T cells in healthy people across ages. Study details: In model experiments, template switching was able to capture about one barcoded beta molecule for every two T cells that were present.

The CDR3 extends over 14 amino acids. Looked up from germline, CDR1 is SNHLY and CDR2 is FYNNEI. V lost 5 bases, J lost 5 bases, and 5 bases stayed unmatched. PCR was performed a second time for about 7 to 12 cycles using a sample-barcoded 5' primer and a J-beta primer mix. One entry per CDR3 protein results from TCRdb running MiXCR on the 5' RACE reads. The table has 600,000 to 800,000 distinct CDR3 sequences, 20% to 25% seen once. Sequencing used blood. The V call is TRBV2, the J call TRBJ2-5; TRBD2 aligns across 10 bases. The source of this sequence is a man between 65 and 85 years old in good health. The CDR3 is CASSNQAGGETQYF. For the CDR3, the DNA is TGTGCCAGCAGTAATCAAGCGGGAGGGGAGACCCAGTACTTC. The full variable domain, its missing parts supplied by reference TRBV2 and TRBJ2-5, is EPEVTQTPSHQVTQMGQEVILRCVPISNHLYFYWYRQILGQKVEFLVSFYNNEISEKSEIFDDQFSVERPDGSNFTLKIRSTKLEDSAMYFCASSNQAGGETQYFGPGTRLLVL.